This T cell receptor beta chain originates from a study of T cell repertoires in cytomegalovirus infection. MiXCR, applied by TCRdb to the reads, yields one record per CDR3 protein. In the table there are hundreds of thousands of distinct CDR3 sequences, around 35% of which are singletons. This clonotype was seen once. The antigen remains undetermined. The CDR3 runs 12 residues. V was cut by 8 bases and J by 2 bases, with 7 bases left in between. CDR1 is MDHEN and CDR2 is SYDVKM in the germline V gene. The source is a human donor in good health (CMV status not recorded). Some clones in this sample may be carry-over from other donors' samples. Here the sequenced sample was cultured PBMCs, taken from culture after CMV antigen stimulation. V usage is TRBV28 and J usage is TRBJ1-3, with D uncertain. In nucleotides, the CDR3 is TGTGCCAGCTCGGAACCTGGAAACACCATATATTTT. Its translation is CASSEPGNTIYF.